A selection of T cell receptor beta chains follows, all from one sample in a study of blood T cell repertoires in COVID-19. The data were produced by immunoSEQ multiplex PCR, yet TCRdb's version contains in-frame clones alone and is incomplete. The sample has some 190,000 clones, more than 70% seen once. The sample comprised peripheral blood. The source of these receptors is a woman of 80 years or more with active or convalescent COVID-19. Both conserved end residues are part of each CDR3. Fields, in order: V gene, J gene, clone size, D gene, CDR3 protein, CDR3 DNA. D genes are given only for firm matches. Part of the rows lack a size; the others show once, few, many or a class for expanded clones.

TRBV2	TRBJ1-1	NA	TRBD1	CASLPGTGSTEAFF	TGTGCCAGCCTCCCCGGGACAGGGTCCACTGAAGCTTTCTTT
TRBV7-2	TRBJ1-6	NA	NA	CASSLGGQGVNSPLHF	TGTGCCAGCAGCTTAGGGGGGCAGGGTGTAAATTCACCCCTCCACTTT
TRBV3-1/TRBV3-2	TRBJ2-1	NA	TRBD2	CASSLTSGGTYNEQFF	TGTGCCAGCAGCTTGACTAGCGGTGGGACCTACAATGAGCAGTTCTTC
TRBV20-1	TRBJ2-1	NA	NA	CSAIRGNEQFF	TGCAGTGCTATCAGAGGCAATGAGCAGTTCTTC
TRBV9	TRBJ2-7	NA	TRBD1	CASSVGLSSGQFSYEQYF	TGTGCCAGCAGCGTAGGGCTGTCTTCGGGACAGTTCTCCTACGAGCAGTACTTC
TRBV3-1/TRBV3-2	TRBJ2-5	NA	NA	CASSQEQAWGEETQYF	TGTGCCAGCAGCCAAGAACAGGCTTGGGGCGAGGAGACCCAGTACTTC
TRBV28	TRBJ1-5	NA	NA	CASSHRVLIRNQPQHF	TGTGCCAGCAGCCACAGGGTATTGATTCGCAATCAGCCCCAGCATTTT
TRBV4-2	TRBJ1-2	NA	NA	CASSQEESYGYTF	TGTGCCAGCAGCCAAGAAGAGTCCTATGGCTACACCTTC
TRBV5-1	TRBJ1-4	NA	TRBD1	CASSLLGTANEKLFF	TGCGCCAGCAGCTTGCTAGGGACAGCAAATGAAAAACTGTTTTTT
TRBV3-1/TRBV3-2	TRBJ2-1	few	TRBD2	CASSQDQTSGRSRFF	TGTGCCAGCAGCCAAGATCAAACTAGCGGGAGATCGAGGTTCTTC
TRBV9	TRBJ1-6	NA	NA	CASSGDSSSYNSPLHF	TGTGCCAGCAGCGGGGACTCGAGCTCCTATAATTCACCCCTCCACTTT
TRBV9	TRBJ2-7	NA	TRBD1	CASSALGGGTGSPEQYF	TGTGCCAGCAGCGCATTGGGTGGAGGGACAGGGTCTCCCGAGCAGTACTTC
TRBV3-1/TRBV3-2	TRBJ1-1	NA	NA	CASSRTNTEAFF	TGTGCCAGCAGCCGAACAAACACTGAAGCTTTCTTT
TRBV19	TRBJ1-1	NA	NA	CASSITGRNTEAFF	TGTGCCAGTAGTATAACAGGGAGGAACACTGAAGCTTTCTTT
TRBV11-2	TRBJ2-1	NA	NA	CASSGSVYKGSSYNEQFF	TGTGCCAGCAGCGGGTCCGTGTATAAAGGGAGCTCCTACAATGAGCAGTTCTTC
TRBV6-5	TRBJ2-5	NA	TRBD1	CASTKPGTGGETQYF	TGTGCCAGCACCAAGCCCGGGACAGGGGGAGAGACCCAGTACTTC
TRBV27	TRBJ2-7	NA	TRBD2	CASSLSSGRLYEQYF	TGTGCCAGCAGTTTGAGCAGCGGGAGATTGTACGAGCAGTACTTC
TRBV6-5	TRBJ1-2	NA	NA	CASSGAGGVNYGYTF	TGTGCCAGCAGCGGGGCGGGCGGGGTCAACTATGGCTACACCTTC
TRBV2	TRBJ1-2	NA	NA	CASSESRDYGYTF	TGTGCCAGCAGTGAAAGCAGGGACTATGGCTACACCTTC
TRBV5-1	TRBJ2-6	NA	TRBD1	CASKRDSQSGANVLTF	TGCGCCAGCAAAAGGGACAGCCAATCTGGGGCCAACGTCCTGACTTTC
TRBV10-1	TRBJ2-1	NA	TRBD2	CASSESMGGTYNEQFF	TGCGCCAGCAGTGAGTCAATGGGAGGGACCTACAATGAGCAGTTCTTC
TRBV12-3/TRBV12-4	TRBJ2-7	NA	TRBD1	CASSPGGRYEQYF	TGTGCCAGCAGCCCAGGGGGTCGCTACGAGCAGTACTTC
TRBV10-3	TRBJ2-1	NA	TRBD2	CAISGEREVGEQFF	TGTGCCATCAGTGGAGAGCGGGAGGTAGGGGAGCAGTTCTTC
TRBV10-3	TRBJ1-3	NA	NA	CAISVEDSGNTIYF	TGTGCCATCAGTGTAGAGGACTCTGGAAACACCATATATTTT
TRBV29-1	TRBJ2-3	NA	TRBD1	CSVQQGAGTDTQYF	TGCAGCGTACAACAGGGGGCCGGGACAGATACGCAGTATTTT
TRBV28	TRBJ1-2	NA	NA	CASSLIGNRNYGYTF	TGTGCCAGCAGTTTAATCGGGAACCGTAACTATGGCTACACCTTC
TRBV23-1	TRBJ1-5	NA	TRBD1	CASSQLVNRGTGNQPQHF	TGCGCCAGCAGTCAATTAGTGAACAGGGGGACGGGCAATCAGCCCCAGCATTTT
TRBV5-1	TRBJ1-3	NA	NA	CASSEQGSSGNTIYF	TGCGCCAGCAGCGAGCAGGGTTCCTCTGGAAACACCATATATTTT
TRBV5-1	TRBJ1-3	NA	NA	CASSLGRDPSGNTIYF	TGCGCCAGCAGCTTGGGTCGGGATCCCTCTGGAAACACCATATATTTT
TRBV28	TRBJ1-2	NA	NA	CASSLGGAYGYTF	TGTGCCAGCAGTTTAGGAGGGGCCTATGGCTACACCTTC
TRBV7-9	TRBJ2-3	NA	NA	CASSPLTGYTDTQYF	TGTGCCAGCAGCCCGTTAACAGGCTACACAGATACGCAGTATTTT
TRBV28	TRBJ1-4	NA	NA	CASSGGAPNEKLFF	TGTGCCAGCAGTGGGGGGGCCCCTAATGAAAAACTGTTTTTT
TRBV5-6	TRBJ1-4	NA	TRBD1	CASSSPGQTNEKLFF	TGTGCCAGCAGCTCACCGGGACAGACTAATGAAAAACTGTTTTTT
TRBV18	TRBJ2-3	NA	TRBD2	CASSPLAGVTDTQYF	TGTGCCAGCTCACCGTTAGCGGGAGTCACAGATACGCAGTATTTT
TRBV5-1	TRBJ1-1	NA	NA	CASSLAIQGIGTEAFF	TGCGCCAGCAGCTTGGCGATCCAGGGGATTGGCACTGAAGCTTTCTTT
TRBV19	TRBJ1-3	NA	TRBD1	CASSINRDRGNTIYF	TGTGCCAGTAGTATTAACCGGGACAGGGGAAACACCATATATTTT
TRBV15	TRBJ1-4	NA	TRBD1	CATSRGQGPTNEKLFF	TGTGCCACCAGCAGAGGACAGGGCCCAACTAATGAAAAACTGTTTTTT
TRBV28	TRBJ1-1	NA	NA	CASIRLQVHEAFF	TGTGCCAGCATCCGGTTACAGGTACATGAAGCTTTCTTT
TRBV27	TRBJ2-7	NA	NA	CASSPTQGPGEQYF	TGTGCCAGCAGTCCAACTCAGGGTCCGGGCGAGCAGTACTTC
TRBV5-1	TRBJ2-3	NA	TRBD2	CASTSGTSALNTQYF	TGCGCCAGCACATCCGGGACTAGCGCCCTCAATACGCAGTATTTT
TRBV6-6	TRBJ1-5	few	NA	CASSYSGGRNQPQHF	TGTGCCAGCAGTTACTCGGGGGGACGCAATCAGCCCCAGCATTTT
TRBV6-5	TRBJ2-7	NA	TRBD1	CASTLPGTGRNEQYF	TGTGCCAGCACCCTCCCCGGGACAGGGAGAAACGAGCAGTACTTC